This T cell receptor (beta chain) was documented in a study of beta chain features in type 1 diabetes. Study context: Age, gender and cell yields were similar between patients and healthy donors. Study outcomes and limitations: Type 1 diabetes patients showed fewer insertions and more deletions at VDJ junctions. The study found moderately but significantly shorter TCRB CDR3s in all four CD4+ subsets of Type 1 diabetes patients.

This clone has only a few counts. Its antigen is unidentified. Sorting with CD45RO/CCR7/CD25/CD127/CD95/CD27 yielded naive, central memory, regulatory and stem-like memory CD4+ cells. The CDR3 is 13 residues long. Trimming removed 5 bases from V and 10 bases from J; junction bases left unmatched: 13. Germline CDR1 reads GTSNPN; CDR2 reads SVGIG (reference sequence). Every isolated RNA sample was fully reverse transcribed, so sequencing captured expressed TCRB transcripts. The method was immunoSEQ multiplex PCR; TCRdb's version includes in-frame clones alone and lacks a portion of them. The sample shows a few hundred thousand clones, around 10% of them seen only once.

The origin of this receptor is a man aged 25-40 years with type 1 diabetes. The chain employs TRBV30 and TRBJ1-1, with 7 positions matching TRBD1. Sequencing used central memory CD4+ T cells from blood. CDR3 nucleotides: TGTGCCTGGGAAGGACAGGCCGGGACGGGAGCTTTCTTT. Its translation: CAWEGQAGTGAFF.